The 21 T cell receptor beta chains below come from one sample, sequenced in a study of molecular identifiers for immune sequencing clone quantification. TCRdb processed the PCR reads anew with MiXCR; each CDR3 protein has one entry. Counted here are about 500,000 distinct CDR3 sequences, around 25% occurring once; the ten biggest clones make up about 0.75%. Sequences were obtained from naive CD8+ T cells from blood, with Jurkat cell RNA spiked in. As to subset: FACS-sorted CD8+CD4-CCR7+CD45RA+ naive T cells. The origin of the receptors is a human donor in good health. Some libraries in this study had Jurkat cell RNA spiked in.

V is TRBV27 and J is TRBJ1-1; 8 positions agree with TRBD1. Germline V gene sequence: CDR1 MNHEY, CDR2 SMNVEV (reference sequence). The CDR3 is made up of 17 amino acids. V lost 3 bases to trimming and J lost 4 bases; unmatched junction nucleotides: 13. CDR3 loop: CASSFSGGAGSATEAFF. In nucleotides, the CDR3 is TGTGCCAGCAGTTTTTCAGGGGGCGCGGGATCGGCCACTGAAGCTTTCTTT.

This sequence joins TRBV5-1 and TRBJ1-1; D not certain. V lost 0 bases, J lost 2 bases, and 8 bases lay in between. Germline V gives CDR1 SGHRS, CDR2 YFSETQ. This CDR3 contains 14 residues. The CDR3 DNA follows: TGCGCCAGCAGCTTGGAGGTCAGCAACACTGAAGCTTTCTTT. This sequence encodes CASSLEVSNTEAFF.

This clonotype has only a few counts. Its ends do not fully match the called genes, so a read error is possible. The genes are TRBV6-2 or TRBV6-3 and TRBJ2-1; D might be TRBD2 (5 bases). The CDR3 runs 12 residues. CDR1 and CDR2 (germline): MNHEY, SVGEGT. The CDR3: CANSTESGEQFF. CDR3 DNA sequence: TGTGCCAACAGTACCGAAAGCGGTGAGCAGTTCTTC.

This clonotype was observed a few times. The rearrangement uses TRBV4-1 and TRBJ1-1; D is undetermined. V was clipped by 4 bases and J by 1 base, with 13 bases between them. The CDR3 has 15 amino acids. The V gene's germline CDR1 is MGHRA and CDR2 YSYEKL. The CDR3, as DNA: TGCGCCAGCAGCCCAGAGGGCGCGGCGAACACTGAAGCTTTCTTT. Its translation is CASSPEGAANTEAFF.

This clonotype has more than one count but fewer than ten. V and J are TRBV7-9 and TRBJ1-5; weak D call: TRBD1 (6 bases). CDR1 and CDR2 from the germline V gene are SEHNR and FQNEAQ (reference sequence). Deletions cut 1 base from V and 6 bases from J, with 13 bases between. The CDR3 sequence is 15 residues long. CDR3 DNA: TGTGCCAGCAGCTTAGGTGAACAGGGTGCTCAGCCCCAGCATTTT. This gives the protein CASSLGEQGAQPQHF.

This clonotype was counted many times. The V and J genes are TRBV25-1 and TRBJ2-5, with D perhaps TRBD2 (6 bases). V was shortened by 8 bases and J by 5 bases, with 12 bases between the two germline ends. Germline V lookup: CDR1 MGHDK, CDR2 SYGVNS. This CDR3 is built from 12 residues. For the CDR3, the DNA is TGTGCCAGCTCGGGACTCTTGGAGACCCAGTACTTC. It codes for CASSGLLETQYF.

As for this clonotype: This likely comes from a read error, as the CDR3 has no conserved phenylalanine or tryptophan at its end. The chain uses TRBV7-6 and TRBJ2-1, with D perhaps assigned TRBD1 or TRBD2 (5 bases each). V gave up 5 bases and J gave up 4 bases, with 15 bases separating them. The CDR3 extends over 15 amino acids. Looked up from germline, CDR1 is SGHVS and CDR2 is FNYEAQ. Here the CDR3 reads CASSLGTGWYNEQFI. CDR3 DNA sequence: TGTGCCAGCAGCCTCGGGACGGGGTGGTACAATGAGCAGTTCATC.

This clonotype was counted only a few times. The rearrangement links TRBV18 to TRBJ1-2; 7 nucleotides line up with TRBD1. After removal of 6 bases from V and 3 bases from J, the junction contained 13 bases not matched to a gene. Germline-derived CDR1 and CDR2 are KGHSH and LQKENI. The CDR3 runs 16 residues. The CDR3 coding sequence is TGTGCCAGCTCCCAAGGGAATCGGGACAGAGACTATGGCTACACCTTC. Protein sequence: CASSQGNRDRDYGYTF.

This clonotype was observed many times. The chain recombines TRBV12-3 or TRBV12-4 with TRBJ1-1, with 8 bases aligning to TRBD1. Germline trimming cut 5 bases from V and 4 bases from J; bases unmatched to any gene: 3. The CDR3 runs 13 residues. The CDR3: CASSTGGTTEAFF. As DNA, the CDR3 is TGTGCCAGCAGTACAGGGGGAACCACTGAAGCTTTCTTT.

A few counts support this clonotype. V gene TRBV20-1 combines with J gene TRBJ2-5; D uncertain. CDR1 and CDR2 (germline): DFQATT, SNEGSKA (reference sequence). V was pared by 4 bases and J by 1 base, with 16 bases between. The CDR3 has 15 amino acids. CDR3 residues: CSAKELGVVQETQYF. CDR3 coding DNA: TGCAGTGCTAAGGAACTCGGAGTTGTCCAAGAGACCCAGTACTTC.

The V gene is TRBV6-2 or TRBV6-3, the J gene TRBJ2-1; 7 nucleotides match TRBD1. Germline V lookup: CDR1 MNHEY, CDR2 SVGEGT. The length of the CDR3 is 17 residues. Losses at the gene ends were 5 bases for V and 0 bases for J; bases not matched to a gene: 10. In DNA, the CDR3 is TGTGCCAGCAGTCTCCCGACAGGGATAAGCTCCTACAATGAGCAGTTCTTC. Its translation is CASSLPTGISSYNEQFF.

The chain links TRBV5-6 to TRBJ1-3, with D maybe TRBD1 (6 bases). Germline V gene sequence: CDR1 SGHDT, CDR2 YYEEEE. Trimming took 2 bases from V and 0 from J, leaving 9 bases between them. The CDR3 consists of 15 residues. The DNA of the CDR3 is TGTGCCAGCAGCTTTGGGACACCCTCTGGAAACACCATATATTTT. Amino acids: CASSFGTPSGNTIYF.

This clonotype was counted only a few times. The rearrangement uses TRBV30 and TRBJ2-7; 7 nucleotides match TRBD2. The CDR3 consists of 13 residues. Germline V gene sequence: CDR1 GTSNPN, CDR2 SVGIG (reference sequence). Losses at the gene ends were 4 bases for V and 1 base for J; bases not matched to a gene: 4. The CDR3 coding sequence is TGTGCCTGGACTAGCGGACAATCCTACGAGCAGTACTTC. Its translation is CAWTSGQSYEQYF.

This clonotype was found many times. This chain connects TRBV15 to TRBJ1-5; D is unclear. This CDR3 has 13 amino acids. Trimming took 1 base from V and 4 from J, leaving 5 bases between them. Germline V gene lookup returns CDR1 LNHNV and CDR2 YYDKDF (reference sequence). DNA of the CDR3: TGTGCCACCAGCAGAGGTTTTAATCAGCCCCAGCATTTT. It translates to CATSRGFNQPQHF. Combining the CDR3 with reference TRBV15 and TRBJ1-5 gives the whole variable domain DAMVIQNPRYQVTQFGKPVTLSCSQTLNHNVMYWYQQKSSQAPKLLFHYYDKDFNNEADTPDNFQSRRPNTSFCFLDIRSPGLGDTAMYLCATSRGFNQPQHFGDGTRLSIL.

The V and J genes are TRBV4-3 and TRBJ2-3; maybe TRBD1 (6 bases). This CDR3 contains 17 residues. Germline CDR1 LGHNA, CDR2 YSLEER. The ends were cut back, 0 bases at V and 0 bases at J, with 13 bases in the middle. The CDR3 region has the DNA TGCGCCAGCAGCCAAGAGGGGGCCCCGTGGAGCACAGATACGCAGTATTTT. It codes for CASSQEGAPWSTDTQYF.

This clonotype was detected ten times or more. The chain has TRBV28 and TRBJ2-7; D may be TRBD1 or TRBD2 (5 bases each). The CDR3 has 14 amino acids. With 7 bases removed from V and 7 bases from J, the gap between germline ends came to 20 bases. Germline CDR1 MDHEN, CDR2 SYDVKM. CDR3 DNA sequence: TGTGCCAGCATGGTTATCGGGACGGCTACGGAGCAGTACTTC. It encodes CASMVIGTATEQYF.

CDR3 DNA sequence: TGTGCCAGCAGCACCCATGCGGGGACGATTGCCGGGGAGCTGTTTTTT. It specifies CASSTHAGTIAGELFF. The gene calls are TRBV9 and TRBJ2-2, with D possibly being TRBD2 (6 bases). This CDR3 has 16 amino acids. The germline CDR1 and CDR2 sequences are SGDLS and YYNGEE. Trimming removed 4 bases from V and 6 bases from J, with 19 bases in between.

The DNA of the CDR3 is TGTGCCAGCAGCGTAGGGGGCGGGACCTCCTACGAGCAGTACTTC. The encoded protein is CASSVGGGTSYEQYF. The genes are TRBV9 and TRBJ2-7, with a possible D match to TRBD2 (6 bases). The CDR3 contains 15 residues. V was cut by 0 bases and J by 0 bases, with 10 bases left in between. CDR1 is SGDLS, CDR2 YYNGEE, per germline.

A few counts support this clonotype. Its ends do not fully match the called genes, so a read error is possible. The rearrangement links TRBV4-1 to TRBJ1-2; no clear D. This CDR3 contains 12 residues. Germline V gives CDR1 MGHRA, CDR2 YSYEKL. In DNA, the CDR3 is TGCGCCAGCAGCCAAGATCGGGCAGCGAAGTTCTTC. Translation gives CASSQDRAAKFF.

This clonotype has just a few counts. The chain recombines TRBV20-1 with TRBJ1-1; 7 positions agree with TRBD1. This CDR3 region has 17 residues. Trimming cost V 7 bases and J 1 base; bases outside gene matches: 18. Germline V lookup: CDR1 DFQATT, CDR2 SNEGSKA (reference sequence). The CDR3 bases are TGCAGTGTAGGGGACAGCCTCGAGGGGGCATGGAACACTGAAGCTTTCTTT. This codes for CSVGDSLEGAWNTEAFF.

This chain uses TRBV5-1 with TRBJ1-5; 11 bases fit TRBD1. Germline lookup yields CDR1 SGHRS and CDR2 YFSETQ. J lost 6 bases, V lost 0 bases, and 2 bases had no gene match. CDR3 length: 15 amino acids. The CDR3 spells CASSLEGTGGQPQHF. For the CDR3, the DNA is TGCGCCAGCAGCTTGGAGGGGACAGGGGGTCAGCCCCAGCATTTT.